Below, 7 T cell receptor beta chains from the same sample are listed, as sequenced in a study of human T cells and chemical hapten exposure. Time point: patch test 1, 2 weeks after DPC sensitization. Regarding treatment: therapeutic diphenylcyclopropenone sensitization with weekly scalp DPC. TCRdb re-called the RACE reads with MiXCR, one entry per CDR3 protein. The data hold 80,000 to 100,000 distinct CDR3 sequences, with roughly 7.2% observed a single time. This sample comprised whole blood, obtained in connection with sensitization to the hapten diphenylcyclopropenone (DPC). The receptors come from a woman between 25 and 40 years old with alopecia areata. Some clones in this sample may be carry-over from other donors' samples.

This clonotype has at least ten counts. The V gene is TRBV7-9, the J gene TRBJ1-5, with D hard to call. From germline, CDR1 is SEHNR and CDR2 FQNEAQ (reference sequence). This CDR3 is 14 amino acids long. V gave up 3 bases and J gave up 2 bases, with 8 bases separating them. The CDR3, as DNA: TGTGCCAGCAGCTTGGAGGACGGCAATCAGCCCCAGCATTTT. Protein: CASSLEDGNQPQHF.

The DNA of the CDR3 is TGCGCCAGCAGCTTGGGCAGCGGGGGGGCCCCAGATACGCAGTATTTT. Encoded protein: CASSLGSGGAPDTQYF. V gene TRBV5-1 combines with J gene TRBJ2-3, with 10 bases fitting TRBD2. V shed 0 bases, J shed 4 bases, and the junction held 5 bases outside the gene matches. This CDR3 spans 16 amino acids. Germline V CDR1 and CDR2: SGHRS, YFSETQ.

This chain uses TRBV5-1 with TRBJ1-1; D is perhaps TRBD1 (5 bases). This CDR3 has 18 residues. Trimming stripped 1 base from V and 0 bases from J, with 19 bases between. Looked up from germline, CDR1 is SGHRS and CDR2 is YFSETQ. The CDR3 sequence is CASSLFWGSGSMNTEAFF. The CDR3 nucleotides read TGCGCCAGCAGCTTGTTTTGGGGGTCGGGGTCCATGAACACTGAAGCTTTCTTT.

Ten or more counts support this clonotype. The V and J genes are TRBV30 and TRBJ1-1; maybe TRBD1 (5 bases). This CDR3 comprises 13 residues. In germline, CDR1 is GTSNPN, CDR2 SVGIG (reference sequence). V lost 3 bases, J lost 2 bases, and 10 bases lay in between. DNA of the CDR3: TGTGCCTGGAGGATCGGGGCCAACACTGAAGCTTTCTTT. Protein product: CAWRIGANTEAFF. The full variable domain, rest sourced from reference TRBV30 and TRBJ1-1, is SQTIHQWPATLVQPVGSPLSLECTVEGTSNPNLYWYRQAAGRGLQLLFYSVGIGQISSEVPQNLSASRPQDRQFILSSKKLLLSDSGFYLCAWRIGANTEAFFGQGTRLTVV.

This clonotype was detected only a few times. This chain links TRBV5-1 with TRBJ1-1; possibly TRBD1 for D (6 bases). The CDR3 spans 15 residues. The V and J ends lost 2 bases and 3 bases respectively, with 14 bases between them. Germline V gene lookup returns CDR1 SGHRS and CDR2 YFSETQ. The CDR3 protein is CASSFQSRGDTEAFF. CDR3 nucleotides: TGCGCCAGCAGCTTCCAATCCAGGGGTGACACTGAAGCTTTCTTT. Full variable domain (rest looked up from reference TRBV5-1 and TRBJ1-1): KAGVTQTPRYLIKTRGQQVTLSCSPISGHRSVSWYQQTPGQGLQFLFEYFSETQRNKGNFPGRFSGRQFSNSRSEMNVSTLELGDSALYLCASSFQSRGDTEAFFGQGTRLTVV.

This clonotype appeared many times. V gene TRBV4-1 combines with J gene TRBJ1-5; D call uncertain. The V end lost 0 bases, the J end lost 6 bases, and 6 bases lay between the germline ends. The CDR3 is made up of 13 amino acids. Germline CDR1 and CDR2: MGHRA and YSYEKL. CDR3 in amino acids: CASSQDYGQPQHF. The DNA for the CDR3 is TGCGCCAGCAGCCAAGATTATGGTCAGCCCCAGCATTTT.

This clonotype showed up just a few times. The J gene is TRBJ2-1, the V gene TRBV7-2; 7 bases fit TRBD2. The CDR3 is 16 amino acids. Germline V CDR1 and CDR2: SGHTA, FQGNSA. Trimming removed 5 bases from V and 4 bases from J; junction bases left unmatched: 11. In DNA, the CDR3 is TGTGCCAGCAGCCCAGCGGGGACGGTGGGGTACAATGAGCAGTTCTTC. Residues: CASSPAGTVGYNEQFF.